This T cell receptor beta chain appears in the sequencing data of a study of T cell responses to AZD1222 COVID-19 vaccine. Study findings and constraints: Donors were mostly white British, more females; clonal diversity possibly underestimated. The study found Spike-specific TCR breadth and depth rose after two AZD1222 doses.

Germline loops: CDR1 MNHEY, CDR2 SMNVEV (reference sequence). The V end lost 3 bases, the J end lost 3 bases, and 8 bases lay between the germline ends. CDR3 size: 13 residues. Note on this clone: Antigen: not known.

Sequencing used immunoSEQ multiplex PCR; TCRdb keeps in-frame clones, though not all of them. The table has fewer than 130,000 clones, under 95% seen once. The receptor was isolated from an adult in good health. Sequenced material: peripheral blood, taken on day 0 of AZD1222 vaccination. The rearrangement uses TRBV27 and TRBJ1-1; the D is unclear. CDR3 sequence (DNA): TGTGCCAGCAGTTTTCGCAGTTACACTGAAGCTTTCTTT. Translated: CASSFRSYTEAFF.